This record concerns one TCR beta chain sequence. Its antigen remains unknown. The PCR employed 60 Vbeta primers together with 13 Jbeta primers. Only in-frame clones appear in the TCRdb table, and some are missing; sequencing was by immunoSEQ multiplex PCR. The sample contains around 200,000 clones, roughly 79% of which appear only once. Losses at the gene ends were 2 bases for V and 4 bases for J; bases not matched to a gene: 9. The germline gives CDR1 SGHAT, CDR2 FQNNGV. The CDR3 has 16 amino acids. This specimen comes from a study of cytomegalovirus exposure and HLA in healthy donors. Looking at the study overall: A data release that came early held roughly 90 million unique TCRs from HLA-typed donors.

Whole-study findings and limits: The classifier reportedly diagnosed cytomegalovirus status with high specificity and sensitivity.

This receptor was taken from a man under 40 in good health and CMV-seronegative. The chain recombines TRBV11-2 with TRBJ2-5; 8 bases agree with TRBD2. The sequenced sample consisted of PBMCs. This chain's CDR3 is CASSLFRTGGSETQYF. The CDR3 coding sequence is TGTGCCAGCAGCTTATTCAGGACGGGAGGGTCAGAGACCCAGTACTTC.